The TCR beta chain described here comes from a study of molecular identifiers for immune sequencing clone quantification. TCRdb processed the PCR reads anew with MiXCR; each CDR3 protein has one entry. The data hold some 590,000 distinct CDR3 sequences, with roughly 25% observed a single time. CDR3 length equals 13 residues. The V gene lost 5 bases and the J gene lost 2 bases, with 9 bases spanning the gap. Per the germline V gene, CDR1 is SEHNR and CDR2 is FQNEAQ (reference sequence). This clonotype has ten or more counts. The material sequenced was naive CD8+ T cells from blood, with Jurkat cell RNA spiked in. The subset here: FACS-sorted CD8+CD4-CCR7+CD45RA+ naive T cells. The receptor comes from a human donor in good health. Some libraries in this study had Jurkat cell RNA spiked in. The chain joins TRBV7-9 to TRBJ2-5; no definite D call. CDR3 sequence (DNA): TGTGCCAGCAGCCCTAGACTGCAAGAGACCCAGTACTTC. It encodes CASSPRLQETQYF. Full variable domain (rest looked up from reference TRBV7-9 and TRBJ2-5): DTGVSQNPRHKITKRGQNVTFRCDPISEHNRLYWYRQTLGQGPEFLTYFQNEAQLEKSRLLSDRFSAERPKGSFSTLEIQRTEQGDSAMYLCASSPRLQETQYFGPGTRLLVL.